This TCR beta chain is drawn from a study of blood T cells in healthy people across ages. Primed by a sample-barcoded 5' primer and a J-beta primer mix, a second PCR proceeded for about 7 to 12 cycles. TCRdb reprocessed the 5' RACE reads with MiXCR, giving one entry per CDR3 protein. The sample lists roughly 1.9 million distinct CDR3 sequences; around 42% were seen once. The sequence came from a human donor in good health. Material: blood.

The CDR3 region has the DNA TGCAGTGCTAGGGCAGCCGAACAAGAGACCCAGTACTTC. It specifies CSARAAEQETQYF. V usage is TRBV20-1 and J usage is TRBJ2-5; D not certain. V was clipped by 3 bases and J by 2 bases, with 10 bases between them. This CDR3 comprises 13 residues. Germline values: CDR1 DFQATT, CDR2 SNEGSKA (reference sequence).